Listed below are T cell receptor beta chains from one sample, sequenced in a study of tumor-infiltrating lymphocytes in primary liver carcinoma. Using its own MiXCR run on the multiplex PCR reads, TCRdb lists one record per CDR3 protein. Of roughly 200,000 distinct CDR3 sequences in the sample, roughly 80% were seen once. The sample was tumor tissue from primary liver carcinoma. Every receptor here comes from a man in his forties or fifties with primary liver carcinoma and hepatitis B virus infection. Both conserved end residues are part of each CDR3. Each record gives: D gene, V gene, J gene, clone size, CDR3 protein, CDR3 DNA. A D gene is named only where the DNA matches it firmly. Where a row states a size, it is once, few, many or the class of an expanded clone; other rows omit it.

-,TRBV4-2,TRBJ1-2,-,CASSALDGNYGYVF,TGCGCCAGCAGTGCCCTTGATGGGAACTATGGCTACGTCTTC
TRBD1,TRBV9,TRBJ2-7,-,CASSVSGTGGFYEQYF,TGTGCCAGCAGCGTATCCGGGACAGGGGGATTTTACGAGCAATACTTC
-,TRBV5-6,TRBJ2-3,-,CASSRLDTKYF,TGTGCCAGCAGCCGATTGGATACGAAGTATTTT
TRBD2,TRBV5-1,TRBJ2-3,once,CTSSFGLAGTEDTQYF,TGCACCAGCAGCTTCGGACTAGCGGGAACGGAGGATACGCAGTATTTT
-,TRBV5-1,TRBJ1-1,many,CASSDDPNTEAFF,TGCGCCAGCAGCGATGATCCGAACACTGAAGCTTTCTTT
-,TRBV13,TRBJ2-3,many,CASSFGGFTDTQYF,TGTGCCAGCAGCTTTGGCGGATTCACAGATACGCAGTATTTT
-,TRBV29-1,TRBJ1-1,-,CSAVKVLNTGAFF,TGCAGCGCTGTAAAGGTCTTGAACACTGGAGCTTTCTTT
-,TRBV5-1,TRBJ2-1,-,CASSLADLSYNQQFF,TGCGCCAGCAGCTTGGCAGACTTGTCCTACAATCAGCAGTTCTTC
-,TRBV29-1,TRBJ1-2,-,CIVLSVGAYGYTF,TGCATTGTCCTATCAGTGGGCGCCTATGGCTACACCTTC
-,TRBV28,TRBJ2-5,-,CASSLAQGRETRYF,TGTGCCAGCAGTTTGGCACAGGGCCGGGAGACCCGGTACTTC
-,TRBV5-5,TRBJ2-3,-,CASSLFAVNQSQYF,TGTGCCAGCAGCTTGTTCGCAGTTAATCAGTCCCAGTATTTT
-,TRBV5-6,TRBJ2-5,-,CACSFLGTQYF,TGTGCCTGCAGCTTCCTGGGGACCCAATACTTC
TRBD1,TRBV12-3/TRBV12-4,TRBJ1-1,-,CASSIPGQGNTEAFF,TGTGCCAGCAGTATACCAGGACAGGGGAACACTGAAGCTTTCTTT
-,TRBV28,TRBJ2-7,-,CGSSPPGKSFSYEQYF,TGTGGCAGCAGCCCACCGGGAAAATCGTTCTCCTACGAACAGTACTTC
-,TRBV29-1,TRBJ2-2,-,CSVVSRVNTRELFF,TGCAGCGTTGTCAGCAGGGTGAACACCAGGGAGCTGTTTTTT
TRBD1,TRBV7-3,TRBJ2-1,many,CASSPSGGQNEQFF,TGTGCCAGCAGCCCATCAGGGGGCCAGAATGAGCAGTTCTTC
-,TRBV10-3,TRBJ2-3,-,CAISPATGAPVTQYF,TGTGCTATCAGCCCCGCGACGGGAGCCCCAGTTACGCAGTATTTT
TRBD2,TRBV29-1,TRBJ2-7,-,CSMEGTSGTLWEQYF,TGCAGCATGGAAGGGACTAGCGGGACCCTTTGGGAGCAATACTTC
TRBD2,TRBV29-1,TRBJ2-3,-,CSDTLTGGDTQYF,TGCAGCGATACCCTAACGGGAGGGGATACGCAGTATTTT
-,TRBV2,TRBJ2-7,once,CASRKEISYGQYF,TGTGCCAGCAGAAAGGAGATCTCCTACGGGCAGTACTTC
-,TRBV11-3,TRBJ2-1,-,CASSINDNEQLF,TGTGCCAGCAGCATAAATGACAATGAGCAGTTATTC
-,TRBV5-1,TRBJ2-7,many,CASKEASSYEQYF,TGCGCCAGCAAGGAGGCCTCCTCCTACGAGCAGTACTTC
-,TRBV6-1,TRBJ2-7,-,CASGEVRTSRKYEQYF,TGTGCCAGCGGTGAAGTACGAACTAGCAGGAAGTACGAGCAGTACTTC
-,TRBV5-4,TRBJ2-4,-,CASSSPSSNENIQYF,TGCGCCAGCAGCTCCCCTAGTAGCAACGAAAACATTCAGTACTTC
-,TRBV6-2/TRBV6-3,TRBJ2-7,-,CASAETGAYEQYF,TGTGCCAGCGCCGAGACAGGAGCCTACGAACAGTACTTC
-,TRBV5-4,TRBJ2-5,-,CASSMEQETQYF,TGTGCCAGCAGTATGGAGCAAGAGACCCAGTACTTC
-,TRBV29-1,TRBJ2-7,once,CIVGGGTCEQYF,TGCATCGTTGGGGGTGGGACCTGCGAGCAGTACTTC
-,TRBV12-3/TRBV12-4,TRBJ2-1,-,CASSPLAVSYSERFF,TGTGCCAGCAGCCCCTTGGCGGTCTCATACAGTGAGCGGTTCTTC
TRBD1,TRBV6-1,TRBJ2-5,-,CVSTDPRQGVRAQYF,TGTGTCAGCACTGATCCCCGACAGGGGGTAAGGGCCCAGTACTTC